The 25 T cell receptor beta chains below come from one sample, sequenced in a study of T cells in Graves' hyperthyroidism and ophthalmopathy. Amplification yielded TCR beta CDR3 regions, with RNA transcripts as the source. The study used the HTBI primer set for a first-round RT-PCR of the TCR CDR3. TCRdb called the multiplex PCR reads again in MiXCR, with one record for every CDR3 protein. The sample has about 96,000 distinct CDR3 sequences, around 50% seen once. Sequencing was carried out using blood. These receptors came from a woman in her forties with Graves' hyperthyroidism.

This sequence joins TRBV29-1 and TRBJ1-1; D possibly corresponds to TRBD1 (5 bases). This CDR3 has 12 residues. In germline, CDR1 is SQVTM, CDR2 ANQGSEA. The CDR3 DNA reads as TGCAGTGCGACAGCGACGAACACTGAAGCTTTCTTT. Amino acid sequence: CSATATNTEAFF.

This clonotype was detected a few times. The chain has TRBV20-1 and TRBJ2-1, with 13 bases fitting TRBD2. Trimming removed 6 bases from V and 8 bases from J; junction bases left unmatched: 10. This CDR3 comprises 15 residues. From germline, CDR1 is DFQATT and CDR2 SNEGSKA (reference sequence). The CDR3: CSAHPGTSGTHEQFF. As DNA, the CDR3 is TGCAGTGCCCACCCCGGGACTAGCGGGACCCATGAGCAGTTCTTC.

The sample holds many counts of this clonotype. The chain has TRBV6-5 and TRBJ2-6; D gene uncertain. The CDR3 loop spans 16 amino acids. Trimming took off 9 bases at V and 0 bases at J, with 15 bases between the two ends. Germline values: CDR1 MNHEY, CDR2 SVGAGI. CDR3 DNA: TGTGCCAGTACCCGGGCAGCGAGCTCTGGGGCCAACGTCCTGACTTTC. Translating gives CASTRAASSGANVLTF.

The J gene is TRBJ1-5, the V gene TRBV20-1; unclear D gene. V was pared by 5 bases and J by 3 bases, with 14 bases between. The germline CDR1 and CDR2 sequences are DFQATT and SNEGSKA (reference sequence). CDR3 size: 14 residues. This CDR3 is CSALSGRVNQPQHF. For the CDR3, the DNA is TGCAGTGCTCTTTCCGGAAGGGTCAATCAGCCCCAGCATTTT.

V and J are TRBV2 and TRBJ1-1; 7 bases are shared with TRBD1. The trim removed 10 bases at V and 11 bases at J, leaving 13 bases unmatched. The CDR3 is made up of 12 amino acids. Per germline, CDR1 SNHLY and CDR2 FYNNEI. In DNA, the CDR3 is TGTGCCACCAGAGGCCGAGACAGGGTGGCTTTCTTT. The encoded protein is CATRGRDRVAFF.

A few counts support this clonotype. V is TRBV4-1 and J is TRBJ2-5, with 7 positions matching TRBD1. The CDR3 sequence is 14 residues long. Losses at the gene ends were 4 bases for V and 1 base for J; bases not matched to a gene: 3. Germline CDR1 MGHRA, CDR2 YSYEKL. This chain's CDR3 is CASSRDRGQETQYF. The CDR3 nucleotides are TGCGCCAGCAGCCGGGACAGAGGCCAAGAGACCCAGTACTTC.

V usage is TRBV7-2 and J usage is TRBJ1-2; D perhaps matches TRBD1 (6 bases). V lost 5 bases and J 6 bases, leaving 16 bases between the germline ends. The CDR3 loop spans 14 amino acids. In germline, CDR1 is SGHTA, CDR2 FQGNSA. Here the CDR3 reads CASSTLDSYNGYTF. The CDR3 bases are TGTGCCAGCAGCACGTTGGACAGCTATAATGGCTACACCTTC.

The chain combines TRBV15 with TRBJ2-5, with a weak D call TRBD2 (6 bases). This CDR3 is built from 15 residues. Trimming removed 0 bases from V and 6 bases from J, with 14 bases in between. Germline values: CDR1 LNHNV, CDR2 YYDKDF (reference sequence). CDR3 coding DNA: TGTGCCACCAGCAGAGATCGAGGTAGCGGAAAGACCCAGTACTTC. Protein product: CATSRDRGSGKTQYF.

Ten or more counts support this clonotype. The chain employs TRBV7-6 and TRBJ2-7; D not certain. Trimming stripped 7 bases from V and 1 base from J, with 8 bases between. CDR1 is SGHVS, CDR2 FNYEAQ, per germline. This CDR3 region has 12 residues. Here the CDR3 reads CASTSWSYEQYF. CDR3 DNA: TGTGCCAGCACCTCCTGGTCCTACGAGCAGTACTTC.

Note on this clonotype: A single base separates this from a much larger clone, so it may be a read error. The chain uses TRBV5-1 and TRBJ2-2; 7 bases match TRBD1. Germline loops: CDR1 SGHRS, CDR2 YFSETQ. CDR3 length: 17 amino acids. The chain's CDR3 is CAGSLGIGTARDGELFF. CDR3 sequence (DNA): TGCGCCGGCAGCTTGGGTATCGGGACAGCGAGGGACGGGGAGCTGTTTTTT.

By sample share, this clonotype is medium-sized. Compared with germline, one end of the junction differs, possibly owing to a read error. The rearrangement uses TRBV2 and TRBJ2-7, with TRBD2 matching over 14 bases. Germline V gene sequence: CDR1 SNHLY, CDR2 FYNNEI. The CDR3 is 12 residues long. The CDR3 DNA is TGTGCCAGCAGTCCTGGGACTAGCGGGAGCAGTTTC. Protein product: CASSPGTSGSSF. Full variable domain (missing parts from reference TRBV2 and TRBJ2-7): EPEVTQTPSHQVTQMGQEVILRCVPISNHLYFYWYRQILGQKVEFLVSFYNNEISEKSEIFDDQFSVERPDGSNFTLKIRSTKLEDSAMYFCASSPGTSGSSFGPGTRLTVT.

In regard to this clonotype: In this CDR3 the conserved last residue, phenylalanine or tryptophan, is missing, so a read error is likely. The DNA is omitted, as the CDR3 cannot be located on it reliably, and the CDR3 follows TCRdb's listing. V and J are TRBV20-1 and TRBJ1-6. The CDR3 is 15 amino acids in total, end residues counted. CDR1 is DFQATT, CDR2 SNEGSKA, per germline (reference sequence). The CDR3 region is CSALSKGSYNSPLQS.

This sequence joins TRBV9 and TRBJ1-2, with a possible D match to TRBD1 (5 bases). The CDR3 contains 12 residues. The germline CDR1 and CDR2 sequences are SGDLS and YYNGEE. Trimming pared 0 bases from V and 11 bases from J, leaving 11 bases between. DNA for the CDR3: TGTGCCAGCAGCGTAGCGGGCAGGGATTACACCTTC. Protein: CASSVAGRDYTF.

This clonotype has just a few counts. The chain employs TRBV20-1 and TRBJ2-7; the D is unclear. The CDR3 covers 14 residues. Germline loops: CDR1 DFQATT, CDR2 SNEGSKA (reference sequence). Trimming left V 4 bases short and J 7 bases short, with 20 bases between. This CDR3 reads CSATAQSADREQYF. The CDR3 DNA reads as TGCAGTGCTACGGCCCAGTCCGCCGATAGGGAGCAGTACTTC.

The chain recombines TRBV14 with TRBJ2-5, with TRBD1 identical over 7 bases. Germline V CDR1 and CDR2: SGHDN, FVKESK. This CDR3 comprises 17 residues. V dropped 1 base and J dropped 7; count of bases not matched to a gene: 15. In DNA, the CDR3 is TGTGCCAGCAGCCAAGTATCGCTTCGGGACAGATACAGGACCCAGTACTTC. Its protein product is CASSQVSLRDRYRTQYF.

V and J are TRBV29-1 and TRBJ2-7; a weak D match, TRBD2 (5 bases). The CDR3 totals 12 residues. V was clipped by 8 bases and J by 1 base, with 12 bases between them. Germline CDR1 reads SQVTM; CDR2 reads ANQGSEA. CDR3: CSSYRGSYEQYF. Written as DNA, the CDR3 is TGCAGCAGTTACCGGGGTTCCTACGAGCAGTACTTC.

V usage is TRBV2 and J usage is TRBJ2-5; D perhaps matches TRBD1 (6 bases). Germline V gene data show CDR1 as SNHLY and CDR2 as FYNNEI. This CDR3 comprises 16 residues. V gave up 0 bases and J gave up 1 base, with 12 bases separating them. In nucleotides, the CDR3 is TGTGCCAGCAGTGAAGCGCTTCCGGACAGCCAAGAGACCCAGTACTTC. This gives the protein CASSEALPDSQETQYF.

This clonotype was seen ten or more times. V gene TRBV7-8 combines with J gene TRBJ1-5, with D maybe TRBD1 (6 bases). Germline V lookup: CDR1 SGHVS, CDR2 FQNEAQ. Trimming left V 5 bases short and J 2 bases short, with 13 bases between. This CDR3 is 15 amino acids long. The CDR3 protein is CASSPLDRGNQPQHF. The CDR3, as DNA: TGTGCCAGCAGCCCCCTGGACAGAGGCAATCAGCCCCAGCATTTT.

Comments on this clonotype: Here the CDR3 omits its conserved ending phenylalanine or tryptophan, so a read error is the likely source. V is TRBV9 and J is TRBJ2-2; either TRBD1 or TRBD2 may supply D (5 bases each). The CDR3 loop spans 14 amino acids. Deletions cut 4 bases from V and 4 bases from J, with 11 bases between. Looked up from germline, CDR1 is SGDLS and CDR2 is YYNGEE. This CDR3 reads CASSLYGGTGELFS. Here the CDR3 DNA reads TGTGCCAGCAGCCTGTATGGGGGCACCGGGGAGCTGTTTTCT.

This clonotype has ten or more counts. This chain uses TRBV28 with TRBJ1-2; 7 nucleotides line up with TRBD1. The CDR3 length is 15 residues. Per germline, CDR1 MDHEN and CDR2 SYDVKM. The trim removed 7 bases at V and 8 bases at J, leaving 16 bases unmatched. The CDR3 protein is CASTMTGTMGDGYTF. CDR3 DNA: TGTGCCAGCACTATGACAGGGACGATGGGAGACGGCTACACCTTC.

This clonotype was picked up many times. V and J are TRBV15 and TRBJ1-2; D might be TRBD1 (5 bases). V was clipped by 5 bases and J by 7 bases, with 11 bases between them. Germline CDR1 reads LNHNV; CDR2 reads YYDKDF (reference sequence). This CDR3 is built from 12 residues. The CDR3 reads CATSGGTFGYTF. DNA for the CDR3: TGTGCCACCAGCGGGGGAACCTTTGGCTACACCTTC.

As concerns this clonotype: This clone may be a read error of a much larger clone one base away. The rearrangement uses TRBV20-1 and TRBJ2-3; TRBD2 matches 10 bases. This CDR3 comprises 22 residues. V was pared by 1 base and J by 2 bases, with 24 bases of the junction left unmatched. The V gene's germline CDR1 is DFQATT and CDR2 SNEGSKA (reference sequence). The CDR3 protein is CSARGPALAGDIWHVLTDTQYF. In nucleotides, the CDR3 is TGCAGTGCTAGAGGACCAGCCCTAGCGGGAGATATTTGGCACGTACTCACAGATACGCAGTATTTT.

The chain carries TRBV6-5 and TRBJ1-2; D might be TRBD1 (5 bases). Germline V CDR1 and CDR2: MNHEY, SVGAGI. The CDR3 is 15 amino acids. With 1 base removed from V and 4 bases from J, the gap between germline ends came to 13 bases. Written as DNA, the CDR3 is TGTGCCAGCAGTTACTTACCGGCAGGGCTCTATGGCTACACCTTC. As protein: CASSYLPAGLYGYTF.

This clonotype was counted ten times or more. This chain joins TRBV2 and TRBJ1-5; D ambiguous. CDR1 SNHLY and CDR2 FYNNEI come from the germline V gene. V was shortened by 5 bases and J by 1 base, with 12 bases between the two germline ends. This CDR3 spans 15 amino acids. Here the CDR3 DNA reads TGTGCCAGCAGTCGTGGGCCGGGCAGCAATCAGCCCCAGCATTTT. Amino acid sequence: CASSRGPGSNQPQHF.

To note about this clonotype: This clone may be a read error of a much larger clone one base away. This rearrangement joins TRBV5-1 to TRBJ2-7; 9 bases are a match to TRBD1. Germline CDR1 is SGHRS and CDR2 is YFSETQ. With 4 bases clipped from V and 3 bases from J, the junction kept 2 bases outside the gene matches. The length of the CDR3 is 13 residues. CDR3 DNA: TGCGCCAGCAGCGGGACAGGGAACTACGAGCAGTACTTC. It translates to CASSGTGNYEQYF.